Below, 5 T cell receptor beta chains from the same sample are listed, as sequenced in a study of T cells after yellow fever vaccination. Each CDR3 protein gets one entry after TCRdb re-called the 5' RACE reads with MiXCR. The sample includes around 590,000 distinct CDR3 sequences, around an eighth of them seen just once. The sample in question was PBMCs, obtained on the day of the yellow fever booster vaccination. Receptors were obtained from a man under 40 who received the YFV17D yellow fever vaccine.

This clonotype was found a few times. V is TRBV30 and J is TRBJ2-1; D is uncertain. Germline lookup yields CDR1 GTSNPN and CDR2 SVGIG (reference sequence). The CDR3 sequence is 16 residues long. V was cut by 1 base and J by 4 bases, with 17 bases left in between. The CDR3: CAWSAASAGPYNEQFF. The CDR3 DNA follows: TGTGCCTGGAGTGCGGCCTCGGCTGGACCATACAATGAGCAGTTCTTC.

This clonotype was detected a few times. The DNA of the CDR3 is TGTGCCACCTCGGGGATTGGAGGGAACACTGAAGCTTTCTTT. This codes for CATSGIGGNTEAFF. The V call is TRBV6-1, the J call TRBJ1-1, with D uncertain. Germline V lookup: CDR1 MNHNS, CDR2 SASEGT. This CDR3 contains 14 residues. Trimming pared 10 bases from V and 1 base from J, leaving 16 bases between.

A few counts support this clonotype. J is TRBJ2-2 and V is TRBV18; D uncertain. V was shortened by 2 bases and J by 4 bases, with 11 bases between the two germline ends. The CDR3 extends over 15 amino acids. The germline CDR1 and CDR2 sequences are KGHSH and LQKENI. CDR3 sequence reads: CASSPRDPSTGELFF. CDR3 in DNA: TGTGCCAGCTCACCAAGAGACCCCAGCACCGGGGAGCTGTTTTTT.

This clonotype was detected ten times or more. V and J are TRBV5-1 and TRBJ1-4; TRBD1 is a possible D gene (6 bases). The CDR3 sequence is 15 residues long. Trimming took off 3 bases at V and 5 bases at J, with 14 bases between the two ends. The V gene's germline CDR1 is SGHRS and CDR2 YFSETQ. DNA for the CDR3: TGCGCCAGCAGCTCTCAGGGGACGGAGAATGAAAAACTGTTTTTT. Its protein is CASSSQGTENEKLFF.

The V gene is TRBV20-1, the J gene TRBJ2-7; TRBD2 matches at 8 bases. Germline V gene lookup returns CDR1 DFQATT and CDR2 SNEGSKA (reference sequence). The CDR3 contains 13 residues. J lost 5 bases, V lost 5 bases, and 8 bases had no gene match. The CDR3 reads CSAHGTRVDEQYF. The CDR3 DNA follows: TGCAGTGCTCATGGGACTAGAGTTGACGAGCAGTACTTC.